The 29 T cell receptor beta chains below were found in one sample sequenced in a study of Ad26.COV2.S vaccination and SARS-CoV-2 variants. Libraries were prepared by immunoSEQ multiplex PCR; TCRdb keeps only in-frame clonotypes and omits some of them. The sample lists 430,000 or so clones, roughly nine tenths occurring once. The treatment denotes: 19 received Ad26.COV2.S at low or high dose, single or two shots; roughly 5 received placebo; per-sample allocation not given. Sample collection was performed on day 63 after the first vaccine or placebo injection. Sequencing was performed on peripheral blood, taken in a trial of Ad26.COV2.S vaccine versus placebo. The origin of the receptors is a person between 18 and 60 years old who received the Ad26.COV2.S COVID-19 vaccine or a placebo.

V usage is TRBV15 and J usage is TRBJ1-6; D uncertain. This CDR3 is built from 12 residues. Germline CDR1 LNHNV, CDR2 YYDKDF (reference sequence). V was cut by 0 bases and J by 11 bases, with 5 bases left in between. The CDR3 spells CATSRDQTPLHF. The CDR3 coding sequence is TGTGCCACCAGCAGAGATCAGACACCCCTCCACTTT.

The chain couples TRBV5-4 to TRBJ1-2; 12 nucleotides match TRBD1. Germline CDR1 is SGHNT and CDR2 is YYREEE (reference sequence). V lost 0 bases and J lost 8; bases outside the gene matches: 8. There are 16 residues in the CDR3. CDR3 sequence reads: CASSLGGTGGESGYTF. The CDR3 bases are TGTGCCAGCAGCTTGGGCGGGACAGGGGGCGAAAGCGGCTACACCTTC.

The V gene is TRBV28, the J gene TRBJ2-7; 10 bases align to TRBD2. The germline V gene encodes CDR1 MDHEN and CDR2 SYDVKM. The CDR3 has 13 amino acids. The ends lost 6 bases at V and 3 bases at J; junction bases unmatched: 2. CDR3 sequence (DNA): TGTGCCAGCAGCCCTAGCGGGAGCTACGAGCAGTACGTC. Translation gives CASSPSGSYEQYV.

V and J are TRBV19 and TRBJ1-4; D is perhaps TRBD1 (6 bases). Deletions cut 3 bases from V and 7 bases from J, with 15 bases between. Germline assignment: CDR1 LNHDA and CDR2 SQIVND (reference sequence). The length of the CDR3 is 15 residues. The CDR3 region is CASSINGGAGEKLFF. In DNA, the CDR3 is TGTGCCAGTAGTATCAATGGGGGCGCAGGTGAAAAACTGTTTTTT.

CDR3 region: CASSPGVTYEQYV. The CDR3 nucleotides are TGTGCCAGCTCACCTGGGGTTACCTACGAGCAGTACGTC. The rearrangement links TRBV18 to TRBJ2-7; D is undetermined. The CDR3 extends over 13 amino acids. The germline gives CDR1 KGHSH, CDR2 LQKENI. V gave up 3 bases and J gave up 2 bases, with 8 bases separating them.

A single count supports this clone. The chain recombines TRBV4-1 with TRBJ1-4; tentatively, D is TRBD1 (5 bases). CDR3 length equals 15 residues. The germline V and J ends were trimmed by 1 base and 1 base, with 7 bases remaining between them. CDR1 is MGHRA, CDR2 YSYEKL, per germline. The CDR3 nucleotides are TGCGCCAGCAGCCAAGTCGACAGAACTAATGAAAAACTGTTTTTT. It codes for CASSQVDRTNEKLFF.

In this sample, this clone turned up a few times. CDR3 loop: CASSRVGNQPQHF. CDR3 bases: TGTGCCAGCAGCCGGGTCGGCAATCAGCCCCAGCATTTT. The chain links TRBV6-6 to TRBJ1-5, with D uncertain. The CDR3 has 13 amino acids. V was cut by 6 bases and J by 2 bases, with 8 bases left in between. CDR1 and CDR2 (germline): MNHNY, SVGAGI (reference sequence).

This rearrangement joins TRBV10-3 to TRBJ2-7; 7 bases align to TRBD1. The J segment lost 1 base and the V segment lost 0 bases, leaving 9 bases of the junction unmatched. Germline V CDR1 and CDR2: ENHRY, SYGVKD. The CDR3 loop spans 17 amino acids. In nucleotides, the CDR3 is TGTGCCATCAGTGAGTCTAACACAGGGGCGCCTTCCTACGAGCAGTACTTC. Protein product: CAISESNTGAPSYEQYF.

The V call is TRBV11-2, the J call TRBJ2-3; D remains ambiguous. The V end was cut by 0 bases, the J end by 3 bases, with 7 bases between. Germline V lookup: CDR1 SGHAT, CDR2 FQNNGV. There are 14 residues in the CDR3. The CDR3 DNA follows: TGTGCCAGCAGCTTAGACAGATTGACAGATACGCAGTATTTT. This encodes CASSLDRLTDTQYF.

The genes are TRBV3-1 (or the pseudogene TRBV3-2) and TRBJ2-3; D ambiguous. CDR3 length: 14 amino acids. Germline values: CDR1 LGHDT, CDR2 YNNKEL (reference sequence). The V gene lost 2 bases and the J gene lost 4 bases, with 10 bases spanning the gap. CDR3 in amino acids: CASSQPGSPDTQYF. The CDR3 coding sequence is TGTGCCAGCAGCCAACCCGGCTCACCAGATACGCAGTATTTT.

J is TRBJ2-1 and V is TRBV27; 9 bases align to TRBD2. The CDR3 loop spans 18 amino acids. The germline CDR1 and CDR2 sequences are MNHEY and SMNVEV (reference sequence). V dropped 7 bases and J dropped 3; count of bases not matched to a gene: 16. DNA for the CDR3: TGTGCCAGCATGCGCTGGGGACTGACTAGCGGAATCTACAATGAGCAGTTCTTC. This sequence encodes CASMRWGLTSGIYNEQFF.

This chain connects TRBV4-3 to TRBJ2-3; D uncertain. The V end lost 0 bases, the J end lost 3 bases, and 10 bases lay between the germline ends. The CDR3 loop spans 15 amino acids. Germline V lookup: CDR1 LGHNA, CDR2 YSLEER. CDR3 nucleotides: TGCGCCAGCAGCCAAGAGGCTAGTCTGACAGATACGCAGTATTTT. Residues: CASSQEASLTDTQYF.

CDR3 sequence (DNA): TGTGCCCTGGCCTGGGCCGCCGGTAATTCACCCCTCCACTTT. Amino acid sequence: CALAWAAGNSPLHF. The rearrangement uses TRBV30 and TRBJ1-6; no reliable D call. Germline CDR1 reads GTSNPN; CDR2 reads SVGIG (reference sequence). With 8 bases removed from V and 6 bases from J, the gap between germline ends came to 17 bases. The CDR3 length is 14 residues.

The chain couples TRBV6-1 to TRBJ1-1; D remains ambiguous. The CDR3 runs 13 residues. Germline V gene sequence: CDR1 MNHNS, CDR2 SASEGT. Trimming took off 0 bases at V and 8 bases at J, with 10 bases between the two ends. The CDR3 is CASSEASGREAFF. The CDR3 DNA follows: TGTGCCAGCAGTGAAGCGTCGGGCAGGGAAGCTTTCTTT.

The rearrangement links TRBV25-1 to TRBJ2-1; D uncertain. The CDR3 sequence is 14 residues long. Per the germline V gene, CDR1 is MGHDK and CDR2 is SYGVNS. Trimming cost V 1 base and J 0 bases, with 4 bases left between them. The CDR3 region is CASSESPSYNEQFF. The CDR3 region has the DNA TGTGCCAGCAGTGAATCCCCCTCCTACAATGAGCAGTTCTTC.

CDR3 DNA sequence: TGTGCCAGCTCACCACCCGGACGTCCCAATGAGCAGTTCTTC. It translates to CASSPPGRPNEQFF. The chain combines TRBV18 with TRBJ2-1; D remains ambiguous. Looked up from germline, CDR1 is KGHSH and CDR2 is LQKENI. Trimming shortened V by 0 bases and J by 6 bases, and 9 bases separated the two germline ends. CDR3 length: 14 residues.

This chain joins TRBV6-5 and TRBJ1-2, with no clear D. Trimming removed 6 bases from V and 5 bases from J, with 7 bases in between. The CDR3 runs 11 residues. CDR1 and CDR2 from the germline V gene are MNHEY and SVGAGI. The DNA for the CDR3 is TGTGCCAGCAGATCAGAGTATGGCTACACCTTC. It is translated as CASRSEYGYTF.

The gene calls are TRBV3-1 (or the pseudogene TRBV3-2) and TRBJ2-3; the D gene could be TRBD1 or TRBD2 (5 bases each). Germline values: CDR1 LGHDT, CDR2 YNNKEL (reference sequence). This CDR3 spans 15 amino acids. Trimming took off 3 bases at V and 2 bases at J, with 12 bases between the two ends. CDR3 sequence (DNA): TGTGCCAGCAGCCAGAGGGGAGTTCACACAGATACGCAGTATTTT. It is translated as CASSQRGVHTDTQYF.

CDR3 sequence: CASSYRSTQYF. In nucleotides, the CDR3 is TGTGCCAGCAGTTACCGGAGTACGCAGTATTTT. V and J are TRBV6-2 or TRBV6-3 and TRBJ2-3; D ambiguous. This CDR3 comprises 11 residues. The V and J ends lost 2 bases and 8 bases respectively, with 5 bases between them. Germline CDR1 and CDR2: MNHEY and SVGEGT.

In this sample, this clone turned up once. The CDR3 coding sequence is TGTGCCAGCAGCCCGACCGGGCCGGGCGAGCAGTACTTC. It yields the protein CASSPTGPGEQYF. V gene TRBV6-5 combines with J gene TRBJ2-7, with D hard to call. With 6 bases removed from V and 6 bases from J, the gap between germline ends came to 15 bases. In germline, CDR1 is MNHEY, CDR2 SVGAGI. The CDR3 is 13 amino acids.

The sample holds a few counts of this clone. V gene TRBV7-2 combines with J gene TRBJ2-5; 13 nucleotides agree with TRBD2. Germline V lookup: CDR1 SGHTA, CDR2 FQGNSA. J lost 2 bases, V lost 5 bases, and 5 bases had no gene match. There are 16 residues in the CDR3. The DNA of the CDR3 is TGTGCCAGCAGCCTCTCGACTAGCGGGGGGCAAGAGACCCAGTACTTC. As protein: CASSLSTSGGQETQYF.

For the CDR3, the DNA is TGTGCCAGCAGCAAAGTGGCCAGAAGTAAAACGAACTATGGCTACACCTTC. As protein: CASSKVARSKTNYGYTF. The chain recombines TRBV21-1 with TRBJ1-2; the table's D gene call, TRBD1, was not cross checked with the DNA. TRBV21-1 has pseudogene status. The CDR3 contains 17 residues.

This clone appeared a few times. The chain uses TRBV6-2 or TRBV6-3 and TRBJ2-7; D call uncertain. Germline V CDR1 and CDR2: MNHEY, SVGEGT. The CDR3 spans 12 residues. With 6 bases removed from V and 7 bases from J, the gap between germline ends came to 13 bases. CDR3 nucleotides: TGTGCCAGCAGCCCTACCCTACTGGAGCAGTACTTC. This encodes CASSPTLLEQYF.

The chain joins TRBV7-2 to TRBJ1-2, with 8 nucleotides matching TRBD1. CDR1 and CDR2 (germline): SGHTA, FQGNSA. Trimming took 4 bases from V and 3 from J; bases not matched to a gene: 10. CDR3 length: 16 amino acids. CDR3 sequence (DNA): TGTGCCAGCAGCTCCCCGCCTGGACAGGGCTACTATGGCTACACCTTC. Translating gives CASSSPPGQGYYGYTF.

The V gene is TRBV5-1, the J gene TRBJ1-6, with D tentatively TRBD1 (5 bases). Trimming removed 5 bases from V and 8 bases from J, with 14 bases in between. The CDR3 extends over 14 amino acids. Germline loops: CDR1 SGHRS, CDR2 YFSETQ. The CDR3 coding sequence is TGCGCCAGCAGGACAGACGGGTTCTATTCACCCCTCCACTTT. Its protein is CASRTDGFYSPLHF. Based on the CDR3 plus reference TRBV5-1 and TRBJ1-6, the full variable domain is KAGVTQTPRYLIKTRGQQVTLSCSPISGHRSVSWYQQTPGQGLQFLFEYFSETQRNKGNFPGRFSGRQFSNSRSEMNVSTLELGDSALYLCASRTDGFYSPLHFGNGTRLTVT.

The V gene is TRBV5-6, the J gene TRBJ1-2; a weak D match, TRBD1 (5 bases). Germline V gene sequence: CDR1 SGHDT, CDR2 YYEEEE. Trimming removed 0 bases from V and 6 bases from J, with 9 bases in between. The CDR3 is 13 amino acids. The CDR3, as DNA: TGTGCCAGCAGCTTGGTGGGGGGTGATGGCTACACCTTC. Protein: CASSLVGGDGYTF.

The CDR3 here is CASAFLENTGELFF. DNA for the CDR3: TGTGCCAGCGCCTTCCTAGAGAACACCGGGGAGCTGTTTTTT. The J gene is TRBJ2-2, the V gene TRBV2; D not certain. This CDR3 comprises 14 residues. V was pared by 8 bases and J by 1 base, with 11 bases between. CDR1 and CDR2 from the germline V gene are SNHLY and FYNNEI.

The V and J genes are TRBV5-1 and TRBJ2-7; 12 nucleotides align to TRBD2. The length of the CDR3 is 14 residues. V trimming: 4 bases; J trimming: 3 bases; junction bases outside the gene matches: 2. In germline, CDR1 is SGHRS, CDR2 YFSETQ. The CDR3 region is CASSPGLAGYEQYV. The CDR3, as DNA: TGCGCCAGCAGCCCGGGACTAGCGGGCTACGAGCAGTACGTC.

The genes are TRBV6-5 and TRBJ1-1, with a possible D match to TRBD1 (6 bases). The CDR3 extends over 14 amino acids. Germline V gene lookup returns CDR1 MNHEY and CDR2 SVGAGI. Trimming pared 6 bases from V and 3 bases from J, leaving 14 bases between. The CDR3 DNA reads as TGTGCCAGCAGACCGGACAGCCTAGACACTGAAGCTTTCTTT. Its translation: CASRPDSLDTEAFF.